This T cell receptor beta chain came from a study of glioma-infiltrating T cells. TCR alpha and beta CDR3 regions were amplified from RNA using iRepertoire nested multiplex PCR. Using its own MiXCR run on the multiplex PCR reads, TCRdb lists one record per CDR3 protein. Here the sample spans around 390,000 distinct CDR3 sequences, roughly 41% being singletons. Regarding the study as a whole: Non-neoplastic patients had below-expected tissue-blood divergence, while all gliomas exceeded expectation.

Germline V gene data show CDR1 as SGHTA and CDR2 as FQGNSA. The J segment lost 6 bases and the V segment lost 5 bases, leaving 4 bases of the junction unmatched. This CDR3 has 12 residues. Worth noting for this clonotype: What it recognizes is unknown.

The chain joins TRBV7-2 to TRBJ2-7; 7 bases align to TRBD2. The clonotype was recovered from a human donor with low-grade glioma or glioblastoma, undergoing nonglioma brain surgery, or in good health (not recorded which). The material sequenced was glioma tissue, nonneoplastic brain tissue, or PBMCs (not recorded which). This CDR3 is CASSLGLLEQYF. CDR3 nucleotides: TGTGCCAGCAGCCTGGGACTACTCGAGCAGTACTTC.